One and the same sample provided the 20 T cell receptor beta chains below, sequenced in a study of T cell responses to AZD1222 COVID-19 vaccine. The assay was immunoSEQ multiplex PCR, and TCRdb's table has in-frame clones only and misses some. The profile shows 100,000 to 120,000 clones, approximately 90% of them singletons. The material was peripheral blood, obtained 28 days after the second AZD1222 dose. The receptors were gathered from an adult who received the AZD1222 COVID-19 vaccine.

V usage is TRBV6-5 and J usage is TRBJ2-1; 8 positions agree with TRBD1. Trimming took 6 bases from V and 6 from J; bases not matched to a gene: 4. This CDR3 spans 13 amino acids. Germline assignment: CDR1 MNHEY and CDR2 SVGAGI. The CDR3 protein is CASRGQGANEQFF. DNA for the CDR3: TGTGCCAGCAGAGGACAGGGAGCCAATGAGCAGTTCTTC.

J is TRBJ2-3 and V is TRBV11-1, with D uncertain. V dropped 2 bases and J dropped 4 bases, with 4 bases sitting between them. The CDR3 is made up of 12 amino acids. Germline CDR1 reads SGHAT; CDR2 reads FQDESV (reference sequence). The CDR3 DNA reads TGTGCCAGCAGCTTACGGTCAGATACGCAGTATTTT. Protein sequence: CASSLRSDTQYF.

The chain combines TRBV5-1 with TRBJ2-1; TRBD2 aligns across 9 bases. The CDR3 runs 15 residues. V lost 4 bases and J lost 7; bases outside the gene matches: 9. The germline CDR1 and CDR2 sequences are SGHRS and YFSETQ. The CDR3, as DNA: TGCGCCAGCAGCCCCATAGCGGGAGTTGGAAATGAGCAGTTCTTC. Residues: CASSPIAGVGNEQFF.

As for this clone: The junction departs from the called germline gene at one end, perhaps through a read error. This chain connects TRBV2 to TRBJ1-1; no reliable D call. The germline V gene has CDR1 SNHLY and CDR2 FYNNEI. CDR3 length: 14 residues. The CDR3, as DNA: TGTGCCGGCAGTGAATACCCACCGAACACTGAAGCTTTCTTT. Protein sequence: CAGSEYPPNTEAFF.

V and J are TRBV28 and TRBJ1-3, with D unclear. Trimming took 4 bases from V and 5 from J, leaving 9 bases between them. The CDR3 consists of 13 residues. The germline V gene has CDR1 MDHEN and CDR2 SYDVKM. The CDR3 sequence is CASSSSPRNTIYF. CDR3 sequence (DNA): TGTGCCAGCAGTTCCAGCCCGAGAAACACCATATATTTT.

V usage is TRBV28 and J usage is TRBJ2-7, with TRBD1 as a possible D gene (6 bases). V was clipped by 2 bases and J by 7 bases, with 12 bases between them. The CDR3 extends over 13 amino acids. CDR1 and CDR2 from the germline V gene are MDHEN and SYDVKM. CDR3 residues: CASSLPGVEEQYF. In DNA, the CDR3 is TGTGCCAGCAGTTTACCAGGGGTTGAAGAGCAGTACTTC.

A single count supports this clone. J is TRBJ1-6 and V is TRBV2; the D gene is possibly TRBD1 (5 bases). Germline V gene sequence: CDR1 SNHLY, CDR2 FYNNEI. This CDR3 has 16 amino acids. V shed 10 bases and J shed 7 bases, with 23 bases lying between them. Here the CDR3 reads CATRLPPEGLNSPLHF. CDR3 sequence (DNA): TGTGCCACACGGCTACCACCGGAGGGGCTCAATTCACCCCTCCACTTT.

The chain combines TRBV5-1 with TRBJ1-3; 9 bases match TRBD1. Germline loops: CDR1 SGHRS, CDR2 YFSETQ. The CDR3 is 13 amino acids. V lost 4 bases and J lost 6; bases outside the gene matches: 2. CDR3 amino acids: CASSRQGENTIYF. CDR3 coding DNA: TGCGCCAGCAGCAGACAGGGGGAAAACACCATATATTTT. Full variable domain (rest looked up from reference TRBV5-1 and TRBJ1-3): KAGVTQTPRYLIKTRGQQVTLSCSPISGHRSVSWYQQTPGQGLQFLFEYFSETQRNKGNFPGRFSGRQFSNSRSEMNVSTLELGDSALYLCASSRQGENTIYFGEGSWLTVV.

V is TRBV27 and J is TRBJ2-1, with a tentative D call TRBD1 (6 bases). The CDR3 spans 14 residues. With 4 bases removed from V and 5 bases from J, the gap between germline ends came to 12 bases. Germline assignment: CDR1 MNHEY and CDR2 SMNVEV (reference sequence). The CDR3 DNA reads TGTGCCAGCAGTTCCCTTTACAGGGACAATGAGCAGTTCTTC. Protein sequence: CASSSLYRDNEQFF.

The V gene is TRBV3-1 (or the pseudogene TRBV3-2), the J gene TRBJ1-3; D not resolved. The CDR3 runs to 16 residues. The germline V gene encodes CDR1 LGHDT and CDR2 YNNKEL (reference sequence). The V end lost 0 bases, the J end lost 4 bases, and 13 bases lay between the germline ends. CDR3 nucleotide sequence: TGTGCCAGCAGCCAAGATGGAGACGCCCTAGGAAACACCATATATTTT. Its translation: CASSQDGDALGNTIYF.

The V call is TRBV24-1, the J call TRBJ1-1; TRBD1 is a possible D gene (5 bases). The CDR3 totals 12 residues. Trimming cost V 7 bases and J 7 bases, with 12 bases left between them. Germline V gene data show CDR1 as KGHDR and CDR2 as SFDVKD. CDR3 nucleotides: TGTGCCACCAGGGGGGAAACAGATGAAGCTTTCTTT. Translating it yields CATRGETDEAFF.

This chain uses TRBV12-3 or TRBV12-4 with TRBJ2-3, with a weak D call TRBD2 (5 bases). The CDR3 length is 13 residues. Deletions cut 5 bases from V and 5 bases from J, with 11 bases between. This CDR3 is CASSPRERDTQYF. The CDR3 region has the DNA TGTGCCAGCAGTCCGAGGGAGAGAGATACGCAGTATTTT.

J is TRBJ2-1 and V is TRBV30; 16 bases are shared with TRBD2. The CDR3 loop spans 16 amino acids. In germline, CDR1 is GTSNPN, CDR2 SVGIG (reference sequence). Trimming at V came to 3 bases and at J to 9 bases, leaving 8 bases not matched to a gene. The CDR3 spells CAWRGGLAGGPGEQFF. The CDR3 DNA reads as TGTGCCTGGAGGGGGGGACTAGCGGGAGGGCCCGGTGAGCAGTTCTTC. Drawing the rest from reference TRBV30 and TRBJ2-1, the complete variable domain is SQTIHQWPATLVQPVGSPLSLECTVEGTSNPNLYWYRQAAGRGLQLLFYSVGIGQISSEVPQNLSASRPQDRQFILSSKKLLLSDSGFYLCAWRGGLAGGPGEQFFGPGTRLTVL.

About this clone itself: A far larger clone is a single base away, which makes a read error likely. The sample carries other DNA sequences with the same CDR3. V usage is TRBV2 and J usage is TRBJ1-5; no firm D call. Trimming removed 2 bases from V and 0 bases from J, with 5 bases in between. The length of the CDR3 is 14 residues. Germline V CDR1 and CDR2: SNHLY, FYNNEI. The CDR3 bases are TGTGCCAGCAGTGAAAGTTATAGCAATCAGCCCCAGCATTTT. Amino acids: CASSESYSNQPQHF.

This chain links TRBV4-2 with TRBJ2-7; D not resolved. Germline V lookup: CDR1 LGHNA, CDR2 YNFKEQ. This CDR3 comprises 14 residues. The V end was cut by 1 base, the J end by 2 bases, with 9 bases between. This CDR3 is CASSQGTQTYEQYF. In DNA form, the CDR3 reads TGTGCCAGCAGCCAAGGTACTCAAACCTACGAGCAGTACTTC.

The V call is TRBV7-9, the J call TRBJ2-7; unclear D gene. Germline V lookup: CDR1 SEHNR, CDR2 FQNEAQ (reference sequence). Trimming took off 1 base at V and 6 bases at J, with 16 bases between the two ends. The CDR3 is 15 residues long. The CDR3 DNA reads as TGTGCCAGCAGCTTAGAGGCAGGCGTGGCCGGCGAGCAGTACTTC. Amino acids: CASSLEAGVAGEQYF.

This sequence joins TRBV3-1 (or the pseudogene TRBV3-2) and TRBJ1-2, with 7 nucleotides matching TRBD1. Germline CDR1 reads LGHDT; CDR2 reads YNNKEL (reference sequence). The V and J ends lost 0 bases and 1 base, in that order; junction bases with no gene match: 2. This CDR3 region has 15 residues. The CDR3: CASSQDTGDNYGYTF. Here the CDR3 DNA reads TGTGCCAGCAGCCAAGATACAGGGGATAACTATGGCTACACCTTC.

The chain recombines TRBV30 with TRBJ1-1; D is possibly TRBD1 (6 bases). The CDR3 has 14 amino acids. The germline CDR1 and CDR2 sequences are GTSNPN and SVGIG (reference sequence). V was shortened by 0 bases and J by 4 bases, with 12 bases between the two germline ends. DNA for the CDR3: TGTGCCTGGAGTGTCAAGGGGGAGGGCACTGAAGCTTTCTTT. It translates to CAWSVKGEGTEAFF.

A note on this clone: The same CDR3 also results from other DNA sequences found in this sample. The CDR3 nucleotides read TGTGCCAGCAGTGAAGCGGGGGACACCGGGGAGCTGTTTTTT. It is translated as CASSEAGDTGELFF. This chain joins TRBV6-4 and TRBJ2-2; TRBD2 aligns across 8 bases. The germline gives CDR1 MRHNA, CDR2 SNTAGT. The CDR3 contains 14 residues. Trimming at V came to 3 bases and at J to 3 bases, leaving 0 bases not matched to a gene.

The V and J genes are TRBV11-1 and TRBJ2-5; TRBD2 agrees at 8 bases. V gave up 7 bases and J gave up 2 bases; unmatched junction bases: 6. Germline CDR1 is SGHAT and CDR2 is FQDESV (reference sequence). The CDR3 extends over 14 amino acids. CDR3 in amino acids: CASKPGGRQETQYF. CDR3 nucleotides: TGTGCCAGCAAGCCGGGGGGGCGACAAGAGACCCAGTACTTC. The whole variable domain, remainder taken from reference TRBV11-1 and TRBJ2-5, is EAEVAQSPRYKITEKSQAVAFWCDPISGHATLYWYRQILGQGPELLVQFQDESVVDDSQLPKDRFSAERLKGVDSTLKIQPAELGDSAMYLCASKPGGRQETQYFGPGTRLLVL.